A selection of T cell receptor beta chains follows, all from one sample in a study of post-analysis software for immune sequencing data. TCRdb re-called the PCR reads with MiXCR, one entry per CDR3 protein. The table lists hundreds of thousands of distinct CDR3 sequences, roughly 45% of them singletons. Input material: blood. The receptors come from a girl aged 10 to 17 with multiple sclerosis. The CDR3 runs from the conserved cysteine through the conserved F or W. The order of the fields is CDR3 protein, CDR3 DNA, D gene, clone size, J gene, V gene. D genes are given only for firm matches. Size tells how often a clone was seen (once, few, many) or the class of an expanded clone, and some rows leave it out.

CASGLGTGTTGELFF | TGTGCCAGCGGCTTGGGGACAGGGACAACCGGGGAGCTGTTTTTT | TRBD1 | . | TRBJ2-2 | TRBV7-9
CASSPGGPGEQHF | TGTGCCAGCAGTCCCGGGGGTCCAGGGGAGCAGCACTTC | . | . | TRBJ2-7 | TRBV12-3/TRBV12-4
CASSQPLRSRSHEQYF | TGCGCCAGCAGCCAACCCCTACGGTCCCGCTCCCACGAGCAGTACTTC | . | . | TRBJ2-7 | TRBV4-1
CAWSGAHQETQYF | TGTGCCTGGAGTGGGGCCCATCAAGAGACCCAGTACTTC | . | . | TRBJ2-5 | TRBV30
CASSLAHGETQYF | TGTGCCAGCAGTTTAGCCCACGGGGAGACCCAGTACTTC | . | few | TRBJ2-5 | TRBV12-3/TRBV12-4
CASSFSGGAAEAFF | TGCGCCAGCAGCTTTTCAGGGGGCGCGGCTGAAGCTTTCTTT | TRBD1 | . | TRBJ1-1 | TRBV5-1
CSVLRAERSSYNEQFF | TGCAGCGTGCTCCGGGCCGAGAGGAGCTCCTACAATGAGCAGTTCTTC | . | . | TRBJ2-1 | TRBV29-1
CASSTGSSEAFF | TGTGCCAGCAGCACCGGGAGTTCAGAAGCTTTCTTT | . | . | TRBJ1-1 | TRBV7-9
CSAREGGENEQFF | TGCAGTGCTAGAGAGGGGGGGGAGAATGAGCAGTTCTTC | TRBD2 | . | TRBJ2-1 | TRBV20-1
CASSQPSNEQYF | TGTGCCAGCAGCCAACCCAGCAATGAGCAGTACTTC | . | . | TRBJ2-7 | TRBV3-1
CASSSGFYEQYF | TGTGCCAGCAGTTCCGGTTTCTACGAGCAGTACTTC | . | few | TRBJ2-7 | TRBV7-9
CASSLNALIEYF | TGTGCCAGCAGCTTAAATGCGCTTATAGAGTACTTC | . | . | TRBJ2-4 | TRBV11-2
CASSLYGPGTDTQYF | TGTGCCAGCAGCTTGTACGGACCGGGCACAGATACGCAGTATTTT | . | . | TRBJ2-3 | TRBV7-9
CASSQTGLASTDTQYF | TGCGCCAGCAGCCAGACGGGACTAGCGAGCACAGATACGCAGTATTTT | TRBD2 | . | TRBJ2-3 | TRBV4-1
CAISESWERDTQYF | TGTGCCATCAGTGAGTCGTGGGAGAGAGATACGCAGTATTTT | . | few | TRBJ2-3 | TRBV10-3
CASGLTTSERNQPQHF | TGTGCTAGTGGTTTGACCACCTCTGAACGCAATCAGCCCCAGCATTTT | . | . | TRBJ1-5 | TRBV12-5
CASSEEGGPALRGYTF | TGCGCCAGCAGTGAGGAGGGAGGGCCTGCTTTGCGTGGCTACACCTTC | . | . | TRBJ1-2 | TRBV10-2
CASSLREGVYGYTF | TGTGCCAGCAGCCTAAGAGAGGGGGTCTATGGCTACACCTTC | . | few | TRBJ1-2 | TRBV7-8
CASSLLRGEQFF | TGTGCCAGCAGTTTGTTGCGGGGTGAGCAGTTCTTC | . | few | TRBJ2-1 | TRBV12-3/TRBV12-4
CASSLATTANYGYTF | TGTGCCAGCAGCTTAGCGACAACAGCCAACTATGGCTACACCTTC | . | . | TRBJ1-2 | TRBV5-6
CATSREKGKQYF | TGTGCCACCAGCAGAGAGAAGGGGAAGCAGTACTTC | . | few | TRBJ2-7 | TRBV15
CAISTRTGTSGANVLTF | TGTGCCATCAGTACGCGAACAGGGACCTCTGGGGCCAACGTCCTGACTTTC | . | . | TRBJ2-6 | TRBV10-3
CASSVAGGGEQFF | TGTGCCAGCAGCGTCGCAGGGGGCGGTGAGCAGTTCTTC | TRBD1 | few | TRBJ2-1 | TRBV7-7
CASSQVVRGANEQFF | TGCGCCAGCAGCCAAGTCGTGCGGGGGGCAAATGAGCAGTTCTTC | TRBD2 | . | TRBJ2-1 | TRBV4-1
CAGSSLLAGVPGVQFF | TGTGCCGGCAGCTCGCTACTAGCGGGAGTCCCAGGGGTGCAGTTCTTC | TRBD2 | . | TRBJ2-1 | TRBV7-9
CAISPTSGGDEQYF | TGTGCCATCAGCCCGACTAGCGGGGGCGACGAGCAGTACTTC | TRBD2 | . | TRBJ2-7 | TRBV10-3
CSARPANQPQHF | TGCAGTGCTCGACCGGCTAATCAGCCCCAGCATTTT | . | . | TRBJ1-5 | TRBV20-1
CASSPGRAQDTQYF | TGTGCCAGCAGCCCAGGGAGGGCCCAAGATACGCAGTATTTT | TRBD2 | few | TRBJ2-3 | TRBV3-1
CASSFPGQGNEQYF | TGTGCCAGCAGCTTCCCGGGACAGGGAAACGAGCAGTACTTC | TRBD1 | few | TRBJ2-7 | TRBV7-9
CASSEWQGGHYEQYF | TGTGCCAGCAGTGAATGGCAGGGAGGGCACTACGAGCAGTACTTC | TRBD2 | . | TRBJ2-7 | TRBV25-1
CATSGGGLGSNQPQHF | TGTGCCACCAGTGGAGGGGGGCTCGGTAGCAATCAGCCCCAGCATTTT | . | few | TRBJ1-5 | TRBV24-1
CASSDPPTLAGAYNEQFF | TGTGCCAGCAGTGACCCCCCCACCCTAGCGGGGGCTTACAATGAGCAGTTCTTC | TRBD2 | few | TRBJ2-1 | TRBV6-1
CASSHRRAGGQETQYF | TGTGCCAGCAGTCATCGACGAGCGGGAGGCCAAGAGACCCAGTACTTC | TRBD2 | . | TRBJ2-5 | TRBV5-4
CASSSLMGSGYSPLHF | TGCGCCAGCAGCTCATTGATGGGGTCGGGATATTCACCCCTCCACTTT | . | . | TRBJ1-6 | TRBV5-1
CASSGGLPTRSDTQYF | TGCGCCAGCAGTGGTGGCTTACCCACCCGGTCAGATACGCAGTATTTT | . | . | TRBJ2-3 | TRBV5-1
CREEASGDEQFF | TGCAGGGAAGAGGCTAGCGGGGATGAGCAGTTCTTC | TRBD2 | . | TRBJ2-1 | TRBV20-1
CATGDRENTF | TGTGCCACCGGGGACAGGGAGAACACCTTC | TRBD1 | . | TRBJ1-2 | TRBV24-1
CSANFGLAGEGGQYF | TGCAGTGCTAACTTCGGACTAGCGGGAGAAGGGGGGCAGTACTTC | TRBD2 | . | TRBJ2-7 | TRBV20-1
CSVVVGTTDEQFF | TGCAGCGTTGTTGTTGGGACTACCGATGAGCAGTTCTTC | TRBD2 | . | TRBJ2-1 | TRBV29-1
CASRGGQGLEQYF | TGTGCCAGCAGAGGAGGACAGGGCCTCGAGCAGTACTTC | TRBD1 | . | TRBJ2-7 | TRBV12-3/TRBV12-4
CASSWDRGETQYF | TGTGCCAGCAGTTGGGACAGGGGAGAGACCCAGTACTTC | TRBD1 | few | TRBJ2-5 | TRBV27
CASMDRNQETQYF | TGTGCCAGCATGGACAGAAACCAAGAGACCCAGTACTTC | . | . | TRBJ2-5 | TRBV27
CASSPVGADHEQYF | TGCGCCAGCAGTCCAGTGGGGGCAGACCACGAGCAGTACTTC | . | . | TRBJ2-7 | TRBV5-1
CASSPTRTGEAYEQYF | TGTGCCAGCAGCCCAACCCGGACAGGGGAGGCCTACGAGCAGTACTTC | TRBD1 | . | TRBJ2-7 | TRBV12-3/TRBV12-4
CASSLRSAPSGANVLTF | TGCGCCAGCAGCTTGAGGTCAGCTCCCTCTGGGGCCAACGTCCTGACTTTC | . | many | TRBJ2-6 | TRBV5-1
CSVATGWAQETQYF | TGCAGCGTTGCAACAGGGTGGGCCCAAGAGACCCAGTACTTC | . | few | TRBJ2-5 | TRBV29-1
CASSLDRAAYNEQYF | TGTGCCAGCAGCTTAGATCGGGCAGCGTACAATGAGCAGTACTTC | . | . | TRBJ2-7 | TRBV7-9
CATSRGRVETEAFF | TGTGCCACCAGCAGAGGCAGGGTTGAAACTGAAGCTTTCTTT | . | . | TRBJ1-1 | TRBV15
CAISREHGSDGYTF | TGTGCCATCTCCCGAGAACACGGGTCGGATGGCTACACCTTC | . | . | TRBJ1-2 | TRBV10-3
CASSQLIPDTQYF | TGCGCCAGCAGCCAGCTCATACCAGATACGCAGTATTTT | . | few | TRBJ2-3 | TRBV4-1
CASSEPFPGDTQYF | TGTGCCAGCAGTGAACCCTTCCCCGGCGATACGCAGTATTTT | . | . | TRBJ2-3 | TRBV2
CATSDSRTGQLYGYTF | TGTGCCACCAGTGATTCCAGGACAGGGCAACTTTATGGCTACACCTTC | TRBD1 | . | TRBJ1-2 | TRBV24-1